These T cell receptor beta chains were read from a single sample in a study of T cell responses to AZD1222 COVID-19 vaccine. Assay used: immunoSEQ multiplex PCR; TCRdb lists only in-frame clones, some missing. The table includes roughly 150,000 clones, 85% to 95% detected once. Sequenced material: peripheral blood, taken on day 0 of AZD1222 vaccination. The receptors were sampled from an adult in good health. CDR3s include the opening cysteine and the closing phenylalanine or tryptophan. The D gene is left open where the match is weak. Only some rows state a clone size, as once, few, many or a class for expanded clones.

j_gene	v_gene	abundance	d_gene	CDR3aa	CDR3nt
TRBJ1-2	TRBV19	-	-	CASGPEAPGYGYTF	TGTGCCAGTGGCCCCGAGGCTCCAGGCTATGGCTACACCTTC
TRBJ2-2	TRBV11-3	-	TRBD2	CASSRGLADSNTGELFF	TGTGCCAGCAGCCGAGGACTAGCGGACTCGAACACCGGGGAGCTGTTTTTT
TRBJ2-3	TRBV28	-	-	CASSLWASGSSTDTQYF	TGTGCCAGCAGTTTATGGGCCAGCGGATCTAGCACAGATACGCAGTATTTT
TRBJ1-2	TRBV7-2	-	TRBD1	CASSPSTGRGYTF	TGTGCCAGCAGCCCCTCGACAGGGCGAGGCTACACCTTC
TRBJ2-7	TRBV7-8	-	-	CASSLEPRSYEQYF	TGTGCCAGCAGTTTAGAGCCCAGAAGCTACGAGCAGTACTTC
TRBJ2-4	TRBV29-1	-	-	CSVEGIRGTKNIQYF	TGCAGCGTTGAAGGAATCAGGGGTACCAAAAACATTCAGTACTTC
TRBJ2-1	TRBV6-5	-	-	CASSYSLLGEQFF	TGTGCCAGCAGTTACTCGCTGCTAGGTGAGCAGTTCTTC
TRBJ1-2	TRBV9	-	-	CASSGGATNYGYTF	TGTGCCAGCAGCGGGGGGGCTACTAACTATGGCTACACCTTC
TRBJ2-6	TRBV11-2	-	-	CASSLYGAGANVLTF	TGTGCCAGCAGCTTATATGGGGCTGGGGCCAACGTCCTGACTTTC
TRBJ1-1	TRBV12-5	-	-	CASGLVGTEAFF	TGTGCTAGTGGTTTGGTGGGAACTGAAGCTTTCTTT
TRBJ2-1	TRBV6-5	-	-	CASSYYRDRYNEQFF	TGTGCCAGCAGTTACTACAGGGATAGATACAATGAGCAGTTCTTC
TRBJ1-2	TRBV7-2	-	TRBD1	CASSLAGTGIKRGYTF	TGTGCCAGCAGCTTAGCGGGGACAGGGATCAAGCGGGGCTACACCTTC
TRBJ2-7	TRBV20-1	-	-	CSASGRSSYEQYF	TGCAGTGCTAGTGGGAGGTCGTCCTACGAGCAGTACTTC
TRBJ2-1	TRBV7-3	-	TRBD2	CASSLGSGSYNEQFF	TGTGCCAGCAGCTTAGGTAGCGGGTCCTACAATGAGCAGTTCTTC
TRBJ1-6	TRBV15	-	-	CATSTGTTDSPLHF	TGTGCCACCAGCACCGGGACTACGGATTCACCCCTCCACTTT
TRBJ2-1	TRBV10-1	few	TRBD2	CASSPRLAGGRNNEQFF	TGCGCCAGCAGTCCTAGACTAGCGGGAGGGCGTAACAATGAGCAGTTCTTC
TRBJ2-7	TRBV9	-	-	CASSPDWGATYEQYF	TGTGCCAGCAGCCCAGACTGGGGGGCAACCTACGAGCAGTACTTC
TRBJ2-7	TRBV10-3	once	-	CATTSSYEQYF	TGTGCCACGACTAGCTCCTACGAGCAGTACTTC
TRBJ2-7	TRBV5-4	-	TRBD1	CASNSGQGAFYEQYF	TGTGCCAGCAACTCGGGACAGGGGGCCTTCTACGAGCAGTACTTC
TRBJ1-2	TRBV28	-	-	CASSLFPGLNGYTF	TGTGCCAGCAGTTTATTCCCCGGGCTTAATGGCTACACCTTC
TRBJ1-3	TRBV7-2	-	-	CASSLDSYSGNTIYF	TGTGCCAGCAGCTTAGATTCTTACTCTGGAAACACCATATATTTT
TRBJ1-1	TRBV5-1	-	-	CASSLTTQTGDTEAFF	TGCGCCAGCAGCTTGACCACACAGACCGGGGACACTGAAGCTTTCTTT
TRBJ2-2	TRBV5-4	-	-	CASSLGLANTGELFF	TGTGCCAGCAGCTTGGGGCTAGCAAACACCGGGGAGCTGTTTTTT
TRBJ2-7	TRBV6-4	-	-	CASSEARKPGPSSYEQYF	TGTGCCAGCAGCGAGGCGAGAAAGCCGGGACCGAGCTCCTACGAGCAGTACTTC
TRBJ1-1	TRBV7-2	-	TRBD1	CASSHPGTGLLVTEAFF	TGTGCCAGCAGCCACCCGGGGACAGGGCTTTTGGTCACTGAAGCTTTCTTT
TRBJ2-3	TRBV2	-	-	CASTLTSTDTQYF	TGTGCCAGCACTCTCACTAGCACAGATACGCAGTATTTT
TRBJ1-4	TRBV15	-	-	CATSSLAGTRKLFF	TGTGCCACCAGCAGTTTGGCCGGGACCCGAAAACTGTTTTTT
TRBJ2-7	TRBV28	-	-	CASSLIPESYEQYF	TGTGCCAGCAGTTTAATCCCAGAGAGCTACGAGCAGTACTTC
TRBJ2-6	TRBV19	-	-	CASSITGMPNVLTF	TGTGCCAGTAGTATCACGGGTATGCCCAACGTCCTGACTTTC